This T cell receptor beta chain is drawn from a study of human T cells and chemical hapten exposure. Study details: There were per-sample TCR yield variations, arising mainly from small pooled library volume differences. Regarding the study as a whole: The study found expanded TCRs formed significantly more large CDR3 similarity clusters than controls.

Each cDNA molecule in the library carried unique molecular identifiers. In the study's own analysis: Samples held a median of 95,638 TCRs, range about 23,224–690,600. TCRdb reprocessed the RACE reads via MiXCR and lists one record per CDR3 protein. These V and J calls are TCRdb output, not the study's own analysis. Of tens of thousands of distinct CDR3 sequences in the sample, more than 8% were seen once. This clonotype appeared a few times. The antigen remains unidentified. Time point denoted: patch test 3, about 24 weeks after DPC sensitization. Regarding treatment: therapeutic diphenylcyclopropenone sensitization with weekly scalp DPC. Whole blood, unfractionated, served as the material for total RNA extraction. CDR1 and CDR2 (germline): MGHDK, SYGVNS. This CDR3 region has 12 residues. V was pared by 5 bases and J by 8 bases, with 12 bases between.

The gene calls are TRBV25-1 and TRBJ1-1; the D gene is possibly TRBD1 (5 bases). The source is a man aged 50 or older with alopecia areata. Some clones in this sample may be carry-over from other donors' samples. The material was whole blood, obtained in connection with sensitization to the hapten diphenylcyclopropenone (DPC). In DNA, the CDR3 is TGTGCCAGCAGTCTCTTTGGGACCGAAGCTTTCTTT. Translating it yields CASSLFGTEAFF.